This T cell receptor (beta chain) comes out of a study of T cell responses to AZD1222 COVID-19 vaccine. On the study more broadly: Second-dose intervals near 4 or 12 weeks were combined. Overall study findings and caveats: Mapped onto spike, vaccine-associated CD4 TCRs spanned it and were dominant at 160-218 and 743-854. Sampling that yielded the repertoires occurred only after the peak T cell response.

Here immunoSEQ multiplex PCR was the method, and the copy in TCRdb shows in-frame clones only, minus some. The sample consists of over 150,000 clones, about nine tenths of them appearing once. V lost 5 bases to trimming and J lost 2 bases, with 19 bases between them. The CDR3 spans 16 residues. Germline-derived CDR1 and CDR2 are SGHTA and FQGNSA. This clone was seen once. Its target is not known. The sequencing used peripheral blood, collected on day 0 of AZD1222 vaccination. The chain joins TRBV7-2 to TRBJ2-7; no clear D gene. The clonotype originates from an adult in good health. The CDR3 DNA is TGTGCCAGCAGCCCAACCGGGCCAGCCGAGGCCTACGAGCAGTACTTC. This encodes CASSPTGPAEAYEQYF.